This T cell receptor (beta chain) is drawn from a study of blood T cell repertoires in COVID-19. Profiled with immunoSEQ multiplex PCR; TCRdb holds only in-frame clones, not every one. The repertoire holds about 210,000 clones, around 76% seen once, with approximately 7.8% in the top ten. Germline loops: CDR1 MNHEY, CDR2 SVGAGI. This CDR3 is built from 15 residues. V lost 6 bases to trimming and J lost 3 bases; unmatched junction nucleotides: 7. Seattle patient enrollment occurred during active infection, with longitudinal follow-up thereafter. Specimen: peripheral blood. The receptor comes from a woman aged 60-75 years with COVID-19, enrolled during active disease. This chain connects TRBV6-5 to TRBJ1-5; 8 bases line up with TRBD1. CDR3 DNA: TGTGCCAGCAGGGGGGACAGGCCCGACAATCAGCCCCAGCATTTT. Its translation is CASRGDRPDNQPQHF.